One sample yielded the 16 T cell receptor beta chains listed below, sequenced in a study of blood T cell repertoires in COVID-19. TCRdb's copy holds only in-frame clones and misses some; the assay was immunoSEQ multiplex PCR. The data contain more than 200,000 clones, over 80% of them seen just once; the ten biggest clones take up around 25%. The specimen sequenced was peripheral blood. The receptors originated from a man between 40 and 49 years old with acute or convalescent COVID-19.

This chain joins TRBV4-2 and TRBJ1-4; D perhaps matches TRBD1 (5 bases). Between the trimmed V and J ends, which lost 1 base and 8 bases, there was a span of 8 bases. Germline loops: CDR1 LGHNA, CDR2 YNFKEQ. There are 13 residues in the CDR3. The CDR3 reads CASSQGQSEKLFF. The CDR3 DNA is TGTGCCAGCAGCCAAGGACAGTCAGAAAAACTGTTTTTT.

The V call is TRBV2, the J call TRBJ2-1; 7 nucleotides agree with TRBD2. The J segment lost 3 bases and the V segment lost 3 bases, leaving 14 bases of the junction unmatched. This CDR3 has 18 amino acids. From germline, CDR1 is SNHLY and CDR2 FYNNEI. This chain's CDR3 is CASSDGGRASSNYNEQFF. The CDR3 DNA reads as TGTGCCAGCAGTGATGGGGGGAGGGCCTCCTCAAACTACAATGAGCAGTTCTTC.

The J gene is TRBJ2-1, the V gene TRBV19; the match to TRBD2 covers 7 bases. This CDR3 comprises 15 residues. V trimming: 1 base; J trimming: 7 bases; junction bases outside the gene matches: 7. Germline lookup yields CDR1 LNHDA and CDR2 SQIVND (reference sequence). The CDR3 reads CASSIALAVVNEQFF. The CDR3 nucleotides read TGTGCCAGTAGTATAGCGCTAGCGGTTGTAAATGAGCAGTTCTTC.

The chain uses TRBV4-2 and TRBJ2-1; no reliable D call. The ends were cut back, 1 base at V and 3 bases at J, with 4 bases in the middle. Germline V gene lookup returns CDR1 LGHNA and CDR2 YNFKEQ. The CDR3 is 13 residues long. The CDR3 DNA sequence: TGTGCCAGCAGCCAAGCAGTCTACAATGAGCAGTTCTTC. Translation gives CASSQAVYNEQFF.

The gene calls are TRBV14 and TRBJ2-2; possible D gene TRBD1, 6 bases. Germline V CDR1 and CDR2: SGHDN, FVKESK. The CDR3 sequence is 16 residues long. V dropped 6 bases and J dropped 7 bases, with 21 bases sitting between them. Here the CDR3 DNA reads TGTGCCAGCAGTACTATGGGACACCCCGTTGGCGGGGAGCTGTTTTTT. Protein sequence: CASSTMGHPVGGELFF.

V gene TRBV29-1 combines with J gene TRBJ2-6, with D perhaps TRBD1 (6 bases). Trimming took 1 base from V and 1 from J, leaving 11 bases between them. The CDR3 sequence is 16 residues long. CDR1 and CDR2 from the germline V gene are SQVTM and ANQGSEA. The DNA for the CDR3 is TGCAGCGTTGAAGGGGACACCGGATCTGGGGCCAACGTCCTGACTTTC. It specifies CSVEGDTGSGANVLTF.

The chain has TRBV19 and TRBJ2-5, with D unclear. The ends were cut back, 3 bases at V and 5 bases at J, with 16 bases in the middle. The length of the CDR3 is 15 residues. In germline, CDR1 is LNHDA, CDR2 SQIVND (reference sequence). The CDR3: CASSIYPPGMETQYF. CDR3 DNA: TGTGCCAGTAGTATCTACCCGCCAGGAATGGAGACCCAGTACTTC.

The chain links TRBV24-1 to TRBJ2-3, with 8 nucleotides matching TRBD1. CDR1 is KGHDR, CDR2 SFDVKD, per germline. V lost 7 bases to trimming and J lost 4 bases; unmatched junction nucleotides: 6. The CDR3 spans 14 residues. The CDR3 region has the DNA TGTGCCACCAGCCTCGGACAGGGTCCAGATACGCAGTATTTT. This gives the protein CATSLGQGPDTQYF.

The chain has TRBV10-3 and TRBJ2-1, with TRBD2 matching 8 bases. V lost 3 bases and J lost 0; bases outside the gene matches: 7. The CDR3 covers 17 residues. Germline V gene data show CDR1 as ENHRY and CDR2 as SYGVKD. CDR3 in DNA: TGTGCCATCAGTGATAAGACCGGGACTAGCTCCTACAATGAGCAGTTCTTC. This sequence encodes CAISDKTGTSSYNEQFF.

The chain has TRBV6-2 or TRBV6-3 and TRBJ2-5; D gene uncertain. The length of the CDR3 is 14 residues. V lost 5 bases to trimming and J lost 1 base, with 11 bases between them. Germline CDR1 MNHEY, CDR2 SVGEGT. CDR3 DNA: TGTGCCAGCAGTCGAGGAACAACCCAAGAGACCCAGTACTTC. It yields the protein CASSRGTTQETQYF.

The CDR3 region has the DNA TGTGCCACCAGCAGACACCGGACAGGGGACGGCTACACCTTC. Translated, it gives CATSRHRTGDGYTF. The chain has TRBV15 and TRBJ1-2; TRBD1 matches at 9 bases. Germline V gene lookup returns CDR1 LNHNV and CDR2 YYDKDF (reference sequence). The CDR3 is made up of 14 amino acids. V dropped 2 bases and J dropped 8; count of bases not matched to a gene: 6.

The genes are TRBV3-1 (or the pseudogene TRBV3-2) and TRBJ2-1; D ambiguous. CDR3 size: 17 residues. Germline V gene sequence: CDR1 LGHDT, CDR2 YNNKEL (reference sequence). The germline V and J ends were trimmed by 0 bases and 0 bases, with 12 bases remaining between them. CDR3 coding DNA: TGTGCCAGCAGCCAAGATGCAGCGCCCAGCTCCTACAATGAGCAGTTCTTC. Translating gives CASSQDAAPSSYNEQFF.

A single count supports this clone. The J gene is TRBJ2-2, the V gene TRBV18; 7 bases match TRBD2. Losses at the gene ends were 2 bases for V and 4 bases for J; bases not matched to a gene: 1. The CDR3 sequence is 14 residues long. Germline lookup yields CDR1 KGHSH and CDR2 LQKENI. CDR3 nucleotide sequence: TGTGCCAGCTCACCATCGGGAGGCACCGGGGAGCTGTTTTTT. Its protein is CASSPSGGTGELFF.

This clone has only a few counts. The V call is TRBV5-1, the J call TRBJ1-6; 7 bases agree with TRBD1. The trim removed 0 bases at V and 7 bases at J, leaving 10 bases unmatched. CDR3 length equals 17 residues. In germline, CDR1 is SGHRS, CDR2 YFSETQ. The CDR3 DNA follows: TGCGCCAGCAGCTTGGCCCCCGGGACAGAGCGAAATTCACCCCTCCACTTT. As protein: CASSLAPGTERNSPLHF.

This clone is a singleton in its sample. This chain uses TRBV30 with TRBJ1-2; 7 bases map to TRBD1. The length of the CDR3 is 13 residues. CDR1 GTSNPN and CDR2 SVGIG come from the germline V gene (reference sequence). Unmatched junction bases numbered 18, after V lost 7 bases and J lost 13 bases. The CDR3 sequence is CAFLDRVFSSCTF. The CDR3 DNA reads TGTGCCTTCCTTGACAGGGTGTTCTCCAGCTGCACCTTC.

The rearrangement uses TRBV5-1 and TRBJ1-2, with TRBD1 matching over 8 bases. Germline lookup yields CDR1 SGHRS and CDR2 YFSETQ. Trimming cost V 3 bases and J 0 bases; bases outside gene matches: 10. There are 17 residues in the CDR3. The CDR3 bases are TGCGCCAGCAGCTCGCCCCCGGGACAGGATTCTAACTATGGCTACACCTTC. Translating gives CASSSPPGQDSNYGYTF.